This T cell receptor beta chain comes out of a study of T cell changes during pregnancy in multiple sclerosis. V was pared by 3 bases and J by 2 bases, with 21 bases between. This CDR3 spans 17 amino acids. Germline V gene data show CDR1 as SGHTS and CDR2 as YDEGEE. The method was immunoSEQ multiplex PCR; TCRdb's version includes in-frame clones alone and lacks a portion of them. The sample consists of approximately 90,000 clones, 90% to 95% of them appearing once. This chain links TRBV5-8 with TRBJ2-7, with a possible D match to TRBD1 (6 bases). The source of this sequence is a female donor in good health, enrolled as a control in a pregnancy study. This sample comprised peripheral blood, obtained after pregnancy. The CDR3 DNA follows: TGTGCCAGCAGCTCCGGCGTGGGGGCAATCGGTACCTACGAGCAGTACTTC. Encoded protein: CASSSGVGAIGTYEQYF.